The present T cell receptor beta chain was sequenced within a study of blood T cell repertoires in COVID-19. The wider study: COVID-19 samples, acute and convalescent, were from the United States, Italy and Spain.

Here immunoSEQ multiplex PCR was the method, and the copy in TCRdb shows in-frame clones only, minus some. The data contain over 85,000 clones, more than 90% of them seen just once; the ten biggest clones take up approximately 2%. CDR3 length: 12 residues. V gave up 6 bases and J gave up 4 bases, with 9 bases separating them. Germline CDR1 reads SGHTA; CDR2 reads FQGNSA. This receptor was obtained from a woman between 45 and 65 years old with COVID-19, enrolled during active disease. V and J are TRBV7-2 and TRBJ1-2; D gene uncertain. Sample: peripheral blood. In DNA, the CDR3 is TGTGCCAGCAGTGTCCTGGCCTATGGCTACACCTTC. It specifies CASSVLAYGYTF. Filled out from reference TRBV7-2 and TRBJ1-2, the complete variable domain reads GAGVSQSPSNKVTEKGKDVELRCDPISGHTALYWYRQSLGQGLEFLIYFQGNSAPDKSGLPSDRFSAERTGGSVSTLTIQRTQQEDSAVYLCASSVLAYGYTFGSGTRLTVV.